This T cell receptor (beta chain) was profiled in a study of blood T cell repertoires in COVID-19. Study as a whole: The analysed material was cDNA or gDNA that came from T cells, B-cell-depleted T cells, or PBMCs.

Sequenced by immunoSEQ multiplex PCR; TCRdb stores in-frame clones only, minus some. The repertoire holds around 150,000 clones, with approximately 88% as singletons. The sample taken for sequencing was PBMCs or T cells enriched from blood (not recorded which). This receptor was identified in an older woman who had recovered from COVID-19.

The CDR3 region has the DNA TGTGCCAGTAGCCCGACAGGGCCTTCACCCCTCCACTTT. Translating it yields CASSPTGPSPLHF. The J gene is TRBJ1-6, the V gene TRBV19; TRBD1 matches at 7 bases. V gave up 6 bases and J gave up 9 bases; unmatched junction bases: 5. From germline, CDR1 is LNHDA and CDR2 SQIVND (reference sequence). CDR3 size: 13 residues. Filled out from reference TRBV19 and TRBJ1-6, the complete variable domain reads DGGITQSPKYLFRKEGQNVTLSCEQNLNHDAMYWYRQDPGQGLRLIYYSQIVNDFQKGDIAEGYSVSREKKESFPLTVTSAQKNPTAFYLCASSPTGPSPLHFGNGTRLTVT.